A selection of T cell receptor beta chains follows, all from one sample in a study of blood T cell repertoires in COVID-19. The data were produced by immunoSEQ multiplex PCR, yet TCRdb's version contains in-frame clones alone and is incomplete. The sample gives 300,000 to 350,000 clones, around nine tenths of which show up once; about 8.4% is in the top ten. The sample was PBMCs or T cells enriched from blood (not recorded which). The receptors come from a woman younger than 45 who had recovered from COVID-19. Both conserved end residues are part of each CDR3. D genes are given only for firm matches.

D gene	V gene	J gene	CDR3 protein	CDR3 DNA
TRBD1	TRBV5-1	TRBJ1-1	CASSSETGGGYTEAFF	TGCGCCAGCAGCTCCGAGACAGGGGGCGGTTATACTGAAGCTTTCTTT
TRBD2	TRBV5-1	TRBJ2-5	CASSRDYQEETQYF	TGCGCCAGCAGCCGGGACTATCAAGAGGAGACCCAGTACTTC
NA	TRBV18	TRBJ2-7	CASSPQQETYEQYF	TGTGCCAGCTCACCCCAGCAGGAAACCTACGAGCAGTACTTC
NA	TRBV7-9	TRBJ2-1	CASSLSTGEYNEQFF	TGTGCCAGCAGCTTGTCTACTGGGGAGTACAATGAGCAGTTCTTC
TRBD2	TRBV30	TRBJ2-1	CAWSVSGRTYNEQFF	TGTGCCTGGAGTGTTAGCGGGAGAACCTACAATGAGCAGTTCTTC
TRBD2	TRBV29-1	TRBJ2-1	CSATKASGRYNEQFF	TGCAGCGCGACAAAGGCTAGCGGGAGGTACAATGAGCAGTTCTTC
NA	TRBV6-6	TRBJ2-1	CASSPALDSLNEQFF	TGTGCCAGCAGCCCAGCATTGGACAGCCTCAATGAGCAGTTCTTC
NA	TRBV3-1/TRBV3-2	TRBJ1-1	CASSQAGVTEAFF	TGTGCCAGCAGCCAAGCAGGGGTAACTGAAGCTTTCTTT
NA	TRBV7-2	TRBJ1-4	CASSLALTGGEKLFF	TGTGCCAGCAGCTTAGCGTTAACGGGGGGTGAAAAACTGTTTTTT
NA	TRBV30	TRBJ2-5	CAGTKGVNQETQYF	TGTGCCGGGACCAAGGGGGTGAACCAAGAGACCCAGTACTTC
TRBD1	TRBV19	TRBJ1-4	CASTKLDRDEKLFF	TGTGCCAGTACCAAACTGGACAGGGATGAAAAACTGTTTTTT
NA	TRBV19	TRBJ1-5	CASSATGGTSQPQHF	TGTGCCAGTAGTGCGACAGGAGGCACCAGTCAGCCCCAGCATTTT
TRBD1	TRBV27	TRBJ2-1	CASTPLSLSDRDNEQFF	TGTGCCAGCACCCCCTTGTCCCTATCGGACAGGGACAATGAGCAGTTCTTC